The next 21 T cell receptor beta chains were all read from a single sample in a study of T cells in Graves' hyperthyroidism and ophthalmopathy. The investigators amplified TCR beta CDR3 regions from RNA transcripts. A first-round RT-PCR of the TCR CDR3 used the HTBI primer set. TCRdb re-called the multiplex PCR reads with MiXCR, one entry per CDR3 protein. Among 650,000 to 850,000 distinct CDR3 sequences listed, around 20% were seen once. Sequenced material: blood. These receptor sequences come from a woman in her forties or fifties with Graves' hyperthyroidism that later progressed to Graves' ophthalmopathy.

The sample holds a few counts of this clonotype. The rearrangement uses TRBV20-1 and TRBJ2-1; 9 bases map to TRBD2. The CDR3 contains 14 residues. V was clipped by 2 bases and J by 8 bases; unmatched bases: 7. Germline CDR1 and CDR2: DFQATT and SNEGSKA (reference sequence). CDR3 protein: CSARLAGRSDEQFF. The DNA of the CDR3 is TGCAGTGCTAGACTAGCGGGGCGGAGCGATGAGCAGTTCTTC.

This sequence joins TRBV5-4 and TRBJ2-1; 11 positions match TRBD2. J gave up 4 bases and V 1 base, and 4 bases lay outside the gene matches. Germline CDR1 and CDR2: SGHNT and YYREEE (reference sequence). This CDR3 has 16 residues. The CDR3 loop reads CASSLILAGGYNEQFF. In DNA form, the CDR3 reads TGTGCCAGCAGCTTGATTCTAGCGGGGGGTTACAATGAGCAGTTCTTC.

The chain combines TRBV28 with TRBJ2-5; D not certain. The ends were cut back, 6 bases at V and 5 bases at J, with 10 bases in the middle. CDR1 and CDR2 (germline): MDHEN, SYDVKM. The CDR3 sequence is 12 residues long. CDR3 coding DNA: TGTGCCAGCAGGTATCGGTCTGAGACCCAGTACTTC. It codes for CASRYRSETQYF.

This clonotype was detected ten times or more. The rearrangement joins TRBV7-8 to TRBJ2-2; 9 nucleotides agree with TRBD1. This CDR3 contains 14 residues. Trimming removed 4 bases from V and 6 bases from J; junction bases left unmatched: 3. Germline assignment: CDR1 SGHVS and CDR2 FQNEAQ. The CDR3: CASSWDRAAGELFF. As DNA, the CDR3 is TGTGCCAGCAGCTGGGACAGGGCCGCCGGGGAGCTGTTTTTT.

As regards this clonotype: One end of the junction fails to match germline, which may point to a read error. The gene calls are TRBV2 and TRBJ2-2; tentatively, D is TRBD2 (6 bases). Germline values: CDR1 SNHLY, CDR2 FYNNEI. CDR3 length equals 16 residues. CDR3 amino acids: CASLLYGTANTGGLFF. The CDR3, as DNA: TGTGCCAGTCTTTTATACGGGACTGCGAACACCGGGGGGCTGTTTTTT.

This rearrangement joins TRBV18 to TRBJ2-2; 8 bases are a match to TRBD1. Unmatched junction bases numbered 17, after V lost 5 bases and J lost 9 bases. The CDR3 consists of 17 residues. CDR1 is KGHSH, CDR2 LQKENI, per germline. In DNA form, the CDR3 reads TGTGCCAGCTCAACCTTGACAGGGGCACTCAATCACCGGGAGCTGTTTTTT. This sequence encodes CASSTLTGALNHRELFF.

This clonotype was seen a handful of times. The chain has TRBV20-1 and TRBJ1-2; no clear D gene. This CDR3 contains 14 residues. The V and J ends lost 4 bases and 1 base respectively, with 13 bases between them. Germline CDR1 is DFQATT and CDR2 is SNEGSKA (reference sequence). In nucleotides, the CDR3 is TGCAGTGCTACGGTAAACACAGATAACTATGGCTACACCTTC. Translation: CSATVNTDNYGYTF.

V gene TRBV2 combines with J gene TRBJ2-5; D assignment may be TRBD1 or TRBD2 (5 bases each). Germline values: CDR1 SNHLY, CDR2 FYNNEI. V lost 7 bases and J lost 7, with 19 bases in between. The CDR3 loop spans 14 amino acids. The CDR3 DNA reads TGTGCCAGCACCTATGGGACCCGCGCCTTGACCCAGTACTTC. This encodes CASTYGTRALTQYF. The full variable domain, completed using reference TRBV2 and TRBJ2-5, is EPEVTQTPSHQVTQMGQEVILRCVPISNHLYFYWYRQILGQKVEFLVSFYNNEISEKSEIFDDQFSVERPDGSNFTLKIRSTKLEDSAMYFCASTYGTRALTQYFGPGTRLLVL.

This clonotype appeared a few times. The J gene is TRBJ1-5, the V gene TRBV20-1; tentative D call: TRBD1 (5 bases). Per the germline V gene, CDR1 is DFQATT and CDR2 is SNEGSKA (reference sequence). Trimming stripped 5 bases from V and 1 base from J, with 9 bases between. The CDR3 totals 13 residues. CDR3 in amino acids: CSAGWGSNQPQHF. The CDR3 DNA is TGCAGTGCTGGCTGGGGGAGCAATCAGCCCCAGCATTTT.

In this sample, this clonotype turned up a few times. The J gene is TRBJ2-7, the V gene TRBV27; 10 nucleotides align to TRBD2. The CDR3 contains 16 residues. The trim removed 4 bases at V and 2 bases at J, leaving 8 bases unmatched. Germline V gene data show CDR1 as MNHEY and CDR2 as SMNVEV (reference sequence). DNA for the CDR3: TGTGCCAGCAGTTCCCTGAGCGGGGGGGCCCCCTACGAGCAGTACTTC. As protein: CASSSLSGGAPYEQYF.

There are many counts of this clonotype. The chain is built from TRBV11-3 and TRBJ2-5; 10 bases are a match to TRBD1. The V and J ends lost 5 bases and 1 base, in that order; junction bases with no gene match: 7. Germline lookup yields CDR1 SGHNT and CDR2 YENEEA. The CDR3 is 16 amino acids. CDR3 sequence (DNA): TGTGCCAGCAGCCAAGGGTGGACAGGGGGCCAAGAGACCCAGTACTTC. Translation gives CASSQGWTGGQETQYF. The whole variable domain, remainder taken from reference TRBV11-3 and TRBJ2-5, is EAGVVQSPRYKIIEKKQPVAFWCNPISGHNTLYWYLQNLGQGPELLIRYENEEAVDDSQLPKDRFSAERLKGVDSTLKIQPAELGDSAVYLCASSQGWTGGQETQYFGPGTRLLVL.

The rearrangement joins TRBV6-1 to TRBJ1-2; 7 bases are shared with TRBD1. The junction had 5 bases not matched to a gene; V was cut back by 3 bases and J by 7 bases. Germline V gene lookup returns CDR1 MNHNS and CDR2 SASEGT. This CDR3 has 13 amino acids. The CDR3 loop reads CASSESGGVGYTF. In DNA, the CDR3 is TGTGCCAGCAGTGAGTCAGGGGGAGTTGGCTACACCTTC.

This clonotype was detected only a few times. CDR3 protein: CASKEGTGNTIYF. CDR3 sequence (DNA): TGTGCCAGTAAGGAGGGGACTGGAAACACCATATATTTT. J is TRBJ1-3 and V is TRBV19; possibly TRBD1 for D (5 bases). CDR1 LNHDA and CDR2 SQIVND come from the germline V gene (reference sequence). The CDR3 has 13 residues. V lost 7 bases and J 2 bases, leaving 9 bases between the germline ends. Full variable domain (missing parts from reference TRBV19 and TRBJ1-3): DGGITQSPKYLFRKEGQNVTLSCEQNLNHDAMYWYRQDPGQGLRLIYYSQIVNDFQKGDIAEGYSVSREKKESFPLTVTSAQKNPTAFYLCASKEGTGNTIYFGEGSWLTVV.

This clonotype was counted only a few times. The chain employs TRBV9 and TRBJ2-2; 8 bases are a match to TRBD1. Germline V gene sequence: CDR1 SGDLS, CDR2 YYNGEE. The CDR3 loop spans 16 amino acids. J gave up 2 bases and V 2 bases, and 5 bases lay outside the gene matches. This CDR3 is CASSVQDRANTGELFF. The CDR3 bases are TGTGCCAGCAGCGTTCAGGACAGGGCTAACACCGGGGAGCTGTTTTTT.

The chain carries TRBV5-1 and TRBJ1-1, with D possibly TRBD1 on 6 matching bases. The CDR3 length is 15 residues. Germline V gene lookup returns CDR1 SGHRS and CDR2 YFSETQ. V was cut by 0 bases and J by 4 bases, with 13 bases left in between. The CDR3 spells CASSLEGGLGTEAFF. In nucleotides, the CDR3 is TGCGCCAGCAGCTTGGAAGGGGGGTTAGGCACTGAAGCTTTCTTT.

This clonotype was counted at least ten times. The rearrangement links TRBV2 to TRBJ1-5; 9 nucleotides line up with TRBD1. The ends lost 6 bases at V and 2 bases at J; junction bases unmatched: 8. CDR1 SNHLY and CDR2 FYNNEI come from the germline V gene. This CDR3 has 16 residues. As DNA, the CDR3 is TGTGCCAGCAGGGAGGACAGGGGTTTGGGCAATCAGCCCCAGCATTTT. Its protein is CASREDRGLGNQPQHF.

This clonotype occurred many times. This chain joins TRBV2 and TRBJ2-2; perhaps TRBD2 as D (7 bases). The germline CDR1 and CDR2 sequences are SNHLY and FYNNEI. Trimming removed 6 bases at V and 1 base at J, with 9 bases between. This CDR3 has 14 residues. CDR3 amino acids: CASRAGQNTGELFF. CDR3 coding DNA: TGTGCCAGCAGAGCGGGACAGAACACCGGGGAGCTGTTTTTT. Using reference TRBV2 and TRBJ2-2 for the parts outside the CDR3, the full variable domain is EPEVTQTPSHQVTQMGQEVILRCVPISNHLYFYWYRQILGQKVEFLVSFYNNEISEKSEIFDDQFSVERPDGSNFTLKIRSTKLEDSAMYFCASRAGQNTGELFFGEGSRLTVL.

CDR3 region: CASSLGLTLSGELFF. The CDR3, as DNA: TGTGCCAGCAGCTTGGGACTAACTCTCTCCGGGGAGCTGTTTTTT. The gene calls are TRBV7-9 and TRBJ2-2, with 7 bases identical to TRBD2. The length of the CDR3 is 15 residues. Losses at the gene ends were 3 bases for V and 6 bases for J; bases not matched to a gene: 7. The germline V gene has CDR1 SEHNR and CDR2 FQNEAQ (reference sequence).

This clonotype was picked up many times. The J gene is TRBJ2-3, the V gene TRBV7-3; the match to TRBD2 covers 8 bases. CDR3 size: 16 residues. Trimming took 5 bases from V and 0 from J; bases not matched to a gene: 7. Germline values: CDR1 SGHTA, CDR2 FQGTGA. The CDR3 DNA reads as TGTGCCAGCAGCATCGCTAGCGGGTCTAGCACAGATACGCAGTATTTT. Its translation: CASSIASGSSTDTQYF.

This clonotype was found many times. The CDR3: CASSPPRTVVGYTF. DNA of the CDR3: TGTGCCAGCTCCCCTCCACGGACAGTGGTTGGCTACACCTTC. The chain is built from TRBV18 and TRBJ1-2, with D possibly matching TRBD1 (6 bases). Deletions cut 6 bases from V and 7 bases from J, with 18 bases between. Germline V lookup: CDR1 KGHSH, CDR2 LQKENI. The CDR3 length is 14 residues.

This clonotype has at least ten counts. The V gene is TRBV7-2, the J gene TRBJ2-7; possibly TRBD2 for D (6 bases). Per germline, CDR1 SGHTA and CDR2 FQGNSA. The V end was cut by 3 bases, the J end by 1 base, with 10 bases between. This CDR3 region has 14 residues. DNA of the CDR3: TGTGCCAGCAGCTTCGCCGGGGGTTCCTACGAGCAGTACTTC. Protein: CASSFAGGSYEQYF.